This is a list of T cell receptor beta chains from one sample in a study of shared clonotypes between healthy human individuals. The protocol was immunoSEQ multiplex PCR, while the TCRdb copy is restricted to in-frame clones and leaves out a portion. The table lists some 2.4 million clones, more than 85% of them singletons. The sequenced sample was naive CD4+ T cells from PBMCs. The receptor source for this set is a man aged 18 to 29 in good health. Some clones in this sample may be carry-over from other donors' samples. Both conserved end residues are part of each CDR3. The D gene is left open where the match is weak. Clone size is given for some rows only: seen once, a few or many times, or a class if the clone is expanded.

V	J	D	size	DNA	CDR3
TRBV11-2	TRBJ2-3	-	-	TGTGCCAGCAGTCATATCGGGTCCTTAACAGATACGCAGTATTTT	CASSHIGSLTDTQYF
TRBV7-9	TRBJ2-7	TRBD2	-	TGTGCCAGCAGCGACTTAGCGGGAGGCCGCCTAGACGAGCAGTACTTC	CASSDLAGGRLDEQYF
TRBV2	TRBJ1-2	TRBD1	-	TGTGCCAGCACCACAGGGGGCGCCTACTATGGCTACACCTTC	CASTTGGAYYGYTF
TRBV5-1	TRBJ2-7	-	-	TGCGCCAGCAGCTACCGGGCAGGGGACTACTACGAGCAGTACTTC	CASSYRAGDYYEQYF
TRBV6-5	TRBJ1-1	-	-	TGTGCCAGCAGTTACTCGCCGGGGAACACTGAAGCTTTCTTT	CASSYSPGNTEAFF
TRBV29-1	TRBJ1-4	-	-	TGCAGCGTTGTTGCGACTAATGAAAAACTGTTTTTT	CSVVATNEKLFF
TRBV2	TRBJ1-5	TRBD1	few	TGTGCCAGCACTAATACAGGGGAGGGACAGCCCCAGCATTTT	CASTNTGEGQPQHF
TRBV6-1	TRBJ2-7	TRBD1	once	TGTGCCAGCAGGGAGACGACAGGGAGCTCCTACGAGCAGTACTTC	CASRETTGSSYEQYF
TRBV25-1	TRBJ2-4	-	-	TGTGCCAGCAGTGAAGCGGGCGAAGGTGGATCAAACATTCAGTACTTC	CASSEAGEGGSNIQYF
TRBV10-3	TRBJ2-2	-	-	TGTGCCATCAGTGAGCCCACAACCGGGGAGCTGTTTTTT	CAISEPTTGELFF
TRBV15	TRBJ1-6	-	-	TGTGCCACCAGCCGGGAATCGTATTCACCCCTCCACTTT	CATSRESYSPLHF
TRBV5-4	TRBJ1-3	-	-	TGTGCCAGCAGGAGCGACCCAAACTCTGGAAACACCATATATTTT	CASRSDPNSGNTIYF
TRBV6-1	TRBJ2-3	TRBD1	-	TGTGCCAGCAGTGAAGCAAGGACAGGGCAAGATACGCAGTATTTT	CASSEARTGQDTQYF
TRBV7-2	TRBJ1-1	-	-	TGTGCCAGCAGCTTACCTTTGGGGGCATATACTGAAGCTTTCTTT	CASSLPLGAYTEAFF
TRBV5-1	TRBJ2-6	-	-	TGCGCCAGCAGCCCCTCACCTGCAGGGACTGGGGCCAACGTCCTGACTTTC	CASSPSPAGTGANVLTF
TRBV27	TRBJ1-5	TRBD1	-	TGTGCCAGCAGTTTTAACAGGGGGGAACAGCCCCAGCATTTT	CASSFNRGEQPQHF
TRBV6-6	TRBJ2-7	-	-	TGTGCCAGCAGCTCCGGGACCTCCTACGAGCAGTACTTC	CASSSGTSYEQYF
TRBV19	TRBJ2-1	TRBD1	-	TGTGCCAGTAGTATGGGACAGGGGATCTACAATGAGCAGTTCTTC	CASSMGQGIYNEQFF
TRBV2	TRBJ2-7	TRBD2	once	TGTGCCAGCAGTGAAGCGTCTAGCGGGTCCTACGAGCAGTACTTC	CASSEASSGSYEQYF
TRBV28	TRBJ1-2	TRBD1	-	TGTGCCAGCAGTTTGGGGGGACAGGGCTACGACTACACCTTC	CASSLGGQGYDYTF
TRBV7-9	TRBJ2-1	TRBD2	-	TGTGCCAGCAGCCTTACTAGCGGGAGGGCCTCGGGGCAGTTCTTC	CASSLTSGRASGQFF
TRBV5-1	TRBJ2-1	TRBD2	-	TGCGCCAGCAGCTCAACTAGCGTTGCCTACAATGAGCAGTTCTTC	CASSSTSVAYNEQFF
TRBV6-5	TRBJ1-5	TRBD1	few	TGTGCCAGCACCAGAGGACAGGGCAGCAATCAGCCCCAGCATTTT	CASTRGQGSNQPQHF
TRBV5-1	TRBJ2-7	TRBD2	once	TGCGCCAGCAGCTTAGGGACTAGCGGGCCCGAGCAGTACTTC	CASSLGTSGPEQYF
TRBV9	TRBJ2-1	-	-	TGTGCCAGCAGCGTTGATCCCCACGACAATGAGCAGTTCTTC	CASSVDPHDNEQFF
TRBV4-2	TRBJ2-2	TRBD2	-	TGTGCCAGCAGCCGGGAATGGACTAGCGGCCGGACCGGGGAGCTGTTTTTT	CASSREWTSGRTGELFF